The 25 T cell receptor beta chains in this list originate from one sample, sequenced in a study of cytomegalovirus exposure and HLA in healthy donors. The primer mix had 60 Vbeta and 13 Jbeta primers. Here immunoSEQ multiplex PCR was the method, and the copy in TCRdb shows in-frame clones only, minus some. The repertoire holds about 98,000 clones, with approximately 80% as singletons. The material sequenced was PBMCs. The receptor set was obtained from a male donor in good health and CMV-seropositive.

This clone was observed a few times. The CDR3, as DNA: TGTGCCAGCTCACCCGGCCAGGGGACGGGGGCCAACGTCCTGACTTTC. It is translated as CASSPGQGTGANVLTF. The rearrangement uses TRBV18 and TRBJ2-6; D may be TRBD1 (6 bases). Germline CDR1 reads KGHSH; CDR2 reads LQKENI. The CDR3 has 16 residues. V lost 3 bases and J 4 bases, leaving 13 bases between the germline ends.

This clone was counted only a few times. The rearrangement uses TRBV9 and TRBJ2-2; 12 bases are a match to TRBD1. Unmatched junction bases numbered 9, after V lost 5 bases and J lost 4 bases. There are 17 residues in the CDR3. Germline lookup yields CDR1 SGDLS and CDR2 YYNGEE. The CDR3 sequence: CASRPAGQGAGTGELFF. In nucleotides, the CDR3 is TGTGCCAGCAGGCCTGCGGGACAGGGGGCAGGCACCGGGGAGCTGTTTTTT.

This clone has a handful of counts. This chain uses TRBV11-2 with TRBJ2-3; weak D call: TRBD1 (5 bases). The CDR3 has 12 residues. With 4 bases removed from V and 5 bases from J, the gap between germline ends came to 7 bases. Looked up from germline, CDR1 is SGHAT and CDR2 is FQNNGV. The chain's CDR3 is CASSSGLDTQYF. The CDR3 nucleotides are TGTGCCAGCAGCTCAGGGTTAGATACGCAGTATTTT.

CDR3 sequence: CASSLDTSGNEQFF. CDR3 DNA sequence: TGTGCCAGCAGCTTAGATACTAGCGGGAATGAGCAGTTCTTC. The rearrangement links TRBV7-6 to TRBJ2-1; TRBD2 matches at 9 bases. The CDR3 contains 14 residues. With 1 base clipped from V and 7 bases from J, the junction kept 2 bases outside the gene matches. Germline V gene lookup returns CDR1 SGHVS and CDR2 FNYEAQ.

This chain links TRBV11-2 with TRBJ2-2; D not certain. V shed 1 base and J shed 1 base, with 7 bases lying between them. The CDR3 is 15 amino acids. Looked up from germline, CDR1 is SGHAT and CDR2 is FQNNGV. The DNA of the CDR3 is TGTGCCAGCAGCTTAGTCGGCGGGAACACCGGGGAGCTGTTTTTT. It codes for CASSLVGGNTGELFF. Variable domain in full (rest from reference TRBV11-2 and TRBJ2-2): EAGVAQSPRYKIIEKRQSVAFWCNPISGHATLYWYQQILGQGPKLLIQFQNNGVVDDSQLPKDRFSAERLKGVDSTLKIQPAKLEDSAVYLCASSLVGGNTGELFFGEGSRLTVL.

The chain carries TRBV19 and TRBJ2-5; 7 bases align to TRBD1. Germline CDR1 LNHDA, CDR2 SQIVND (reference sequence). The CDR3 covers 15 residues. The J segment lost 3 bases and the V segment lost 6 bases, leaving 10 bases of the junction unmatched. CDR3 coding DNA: TGTGCCAGTAGCGGCCTTTATACAGGGGAAGAGACCCAGTACTTC. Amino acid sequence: CASSGLYTGEETQYF.

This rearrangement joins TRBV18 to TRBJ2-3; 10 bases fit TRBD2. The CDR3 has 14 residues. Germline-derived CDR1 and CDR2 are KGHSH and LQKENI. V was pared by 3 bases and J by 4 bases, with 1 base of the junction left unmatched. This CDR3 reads CASSPGTSADTQYF. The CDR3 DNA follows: TGTGCCAGCTCACCGGGGACTAGCGCAGATACGCAGTATTTT.

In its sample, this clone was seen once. The CDR3 here is CASSPGQGGYEQYF. The CDR3 nucleotides read TGTGCCAGTAGCCCGGGACAGGGCGGCTACGAGCAGTACTTC. The chain carries TRBV19 and TRBJ2-7, with 9 nucleotides matching TRBD1. This CDR3 spans 14 amino acids. V lost 6 bases and J lost 3; bases outside the gene matches: 6. Per the germline V gene, CDR1 is LNHDA and CDR2 is SQIVND (reference sequence). The full variable domain, in which reference TRBV19 and TRBJ2-7 provide the parts outside the CDR3, is DGGITQSPKYLFRKEGQNVTLSCEQNLNHDAMYWYRQDPGQGLRLIYYSQIVNDFQKGDIAEGYSVSREKKESFPLTVTSAQKNPTAFYLCASSPGQGGYEQYFGPGTRLTVT.

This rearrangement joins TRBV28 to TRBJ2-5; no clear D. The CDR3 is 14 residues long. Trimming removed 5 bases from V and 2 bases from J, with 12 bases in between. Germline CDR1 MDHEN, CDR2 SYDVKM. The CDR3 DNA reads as TGTGCCAGCAGTGAGGAGACTCGTCAAGAGACCCAGTACTTC. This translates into CASSEETRQETQYF.

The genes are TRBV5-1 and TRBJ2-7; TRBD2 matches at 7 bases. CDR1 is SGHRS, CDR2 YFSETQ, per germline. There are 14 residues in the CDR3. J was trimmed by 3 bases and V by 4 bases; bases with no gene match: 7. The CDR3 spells CASSPAGLLYEQYF. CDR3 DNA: TGCGCCAGCAGCCCAGCGGGACTCCTCTACGAGCAGTACTTC.

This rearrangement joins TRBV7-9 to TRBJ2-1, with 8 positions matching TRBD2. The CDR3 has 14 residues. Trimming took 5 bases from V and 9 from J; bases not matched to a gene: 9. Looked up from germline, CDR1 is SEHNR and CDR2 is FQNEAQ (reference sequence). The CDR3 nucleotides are TGTGCCAGCAGCCGTACGGGAGGGAACAGTGAGCAGTTCTTC. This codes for CASSRTGGNSEQFF.

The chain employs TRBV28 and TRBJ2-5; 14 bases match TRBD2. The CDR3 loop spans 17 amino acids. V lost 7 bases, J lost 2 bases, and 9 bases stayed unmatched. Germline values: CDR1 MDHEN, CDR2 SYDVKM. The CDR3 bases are TGTGCCAGCACTGGGGGACTAGCGGGAGTGGGGCAAGAGACCCAGTACTTC. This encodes CASTGGLAGVGQETQYF.

DNA for the CDR3: TGTGCCAGCAGTTTAGGGGGCGTTTCCGGGGAGGGCTACACCTTC. It specifies CASSLGGVSGEGYTF. This chain connects TRBV28 to TRBJ1-2; possibly TRBD1 for D (6 bases). The CDR3 consists of 15 residues. Trimming stripped 2 bases from V and 8 bases from J, with 18 bases between. CDR1 is MDHEN and CDR2 is SYDVKM in the germline V gene.

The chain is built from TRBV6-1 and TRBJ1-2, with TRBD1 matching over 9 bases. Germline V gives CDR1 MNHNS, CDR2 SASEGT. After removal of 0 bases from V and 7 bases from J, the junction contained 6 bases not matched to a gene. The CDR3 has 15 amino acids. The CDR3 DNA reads TGTGCCAGCAGTGAAGCCTGGGACAGGGTGGGTGGCTACACCTTC. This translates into CASSEAWDRVGGYTF.

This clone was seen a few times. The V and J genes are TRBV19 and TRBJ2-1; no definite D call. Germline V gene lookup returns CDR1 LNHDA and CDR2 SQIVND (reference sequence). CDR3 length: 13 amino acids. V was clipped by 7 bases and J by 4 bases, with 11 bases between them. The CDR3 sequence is CASMNPGYNEQFF. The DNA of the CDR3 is TGTGCCAGTATGAATCCAGGATACAATGAGCAGTTCTTC.

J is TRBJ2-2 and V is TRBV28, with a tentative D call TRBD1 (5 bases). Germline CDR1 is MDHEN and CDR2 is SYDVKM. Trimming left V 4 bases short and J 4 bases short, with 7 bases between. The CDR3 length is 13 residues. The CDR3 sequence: CASSYRFTGELFF. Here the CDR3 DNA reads TGTGCCAGCAGTTACAGGTTCACCGGGGAGCTGTTTTTT.

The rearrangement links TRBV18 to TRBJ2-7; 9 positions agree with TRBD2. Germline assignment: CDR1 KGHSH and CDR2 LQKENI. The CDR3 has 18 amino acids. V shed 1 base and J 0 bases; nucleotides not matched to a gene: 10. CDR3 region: CASSPQGTSRVSSYEQYF. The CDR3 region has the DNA TGTGCCAGCTCACCACAAGGGACTAGCAGAGTGAGCTCCTACGAGCAGTACTTC.

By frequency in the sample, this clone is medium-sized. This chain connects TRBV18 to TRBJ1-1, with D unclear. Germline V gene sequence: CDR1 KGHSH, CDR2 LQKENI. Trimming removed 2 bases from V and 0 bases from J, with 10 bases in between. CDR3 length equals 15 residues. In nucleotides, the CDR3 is TGTGCCAGCTCACCAGGTGCACACCTGAACACTGAAGCTTTCTTT. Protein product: CASSPGAHLNTEAFF.

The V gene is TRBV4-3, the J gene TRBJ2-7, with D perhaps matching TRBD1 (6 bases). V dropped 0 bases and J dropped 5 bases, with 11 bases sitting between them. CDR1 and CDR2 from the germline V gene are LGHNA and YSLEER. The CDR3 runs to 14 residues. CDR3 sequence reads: CASSQDRGDNEQYF. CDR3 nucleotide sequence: TGCGCCAGCAGCCAAGACAGGGGCGACAACGAGCAGTACTTC.

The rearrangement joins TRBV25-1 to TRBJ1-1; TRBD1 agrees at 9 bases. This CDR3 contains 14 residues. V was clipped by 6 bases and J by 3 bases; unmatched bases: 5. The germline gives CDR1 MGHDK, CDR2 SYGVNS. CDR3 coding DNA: TGTGCCAGCAGCGTCCGGGACAGGGACACTGAAGCTTTCTTT. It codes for CASSVRDRDTEAFF.

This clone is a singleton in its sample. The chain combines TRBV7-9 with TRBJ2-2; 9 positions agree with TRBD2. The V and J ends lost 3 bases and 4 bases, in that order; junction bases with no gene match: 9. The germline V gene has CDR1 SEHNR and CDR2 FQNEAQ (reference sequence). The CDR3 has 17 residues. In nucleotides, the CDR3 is TGTGCCAGCAGCTTTCCGCGGGAGGGCCGTAGCACCGGGGAGCTGTTTTTT. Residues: CASSFPREGRSTGELFF.

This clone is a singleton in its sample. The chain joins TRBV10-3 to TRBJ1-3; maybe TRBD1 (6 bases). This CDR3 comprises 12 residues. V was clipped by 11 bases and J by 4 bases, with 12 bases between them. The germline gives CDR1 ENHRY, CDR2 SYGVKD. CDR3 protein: CASRGAGNTIYF. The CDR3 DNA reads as TGTGCCTCCAGGGGAGCGGGAAACACCATATATTTT.

The CDR3 DNA reads as TGTGCCAGCAGCTACGACAGGGCGTCACCCCTCCACTTT. Translating it yields CASSYDRASPLHF. The chain combines TRBV11-2 with TRBJ1-6; 7 positions agree with TRBD1. Per the germline V gene, CDR1 is SGHAT and CDR2 is FQNNGV. The V segment lost 4 bases and the J segment 10 bases; nucleotides outside the gene matches: 4. This CDR3 spans 13 amino acids.

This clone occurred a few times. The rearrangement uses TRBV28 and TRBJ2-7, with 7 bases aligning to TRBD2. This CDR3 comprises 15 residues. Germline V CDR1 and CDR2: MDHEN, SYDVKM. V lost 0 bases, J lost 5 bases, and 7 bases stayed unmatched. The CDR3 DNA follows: TGTGCCAGCAGTTTATGGGGAGGGGCTAGCGACGAGCAGTACTTC. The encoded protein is CASSLWGGASDEQYF.

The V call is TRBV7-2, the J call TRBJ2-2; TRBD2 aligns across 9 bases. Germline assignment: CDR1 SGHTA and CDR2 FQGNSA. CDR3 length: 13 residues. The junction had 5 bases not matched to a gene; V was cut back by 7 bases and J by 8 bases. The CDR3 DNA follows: TGTGCCAGCAAGACTAGCGGTCGGGGGGAGCTGTTTTTT. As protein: CASKTSGRGELFF.